Below are 23 T cell receptor beta chains sequenced from a single sample in a study of cytomegalovirus exposure and HLA in healthy donors. Here immunoSEQ multiplex PCR was the method, and the copy in TCRdb shows in-frame clones only, minus some. The repertoire holds about 73,000 clones, with around 90% as singletons. The sample comprised PBMCs. The receptors shown here come from a woman between 18 and 29 years old in good health and CMV-seropositive.

For this clone: The identical CDR3 is also encoded by other nucleotide sequences in the sample. V and J are TRBV30 and TRBJ2-7, with 7 bases fitting TRBD1. The junction had 1 base not matched to a gene; V was cut back by 2 bases and J by 3 bases. Germline V gene data show CDR1 as GTSNPN and CDR2 as SVGIG (reference sequence). The CDR3 length is 12 residues. This chain's CDR3 is CAWSRTGYEQYF. Written as DNA, the CDR3 is TGTGCCTGGAGTAGGACAGGCTACGAGCAGTACTTC.

The chain carries TRBV18 and TRBJ2-7; TRBD2 is a possible D gene (6 bases). V was pared by 3 bases and J by 0 bases, with 15 bases between. The CDR3 length is 16 residues. From germline, CDR1 is KGHSH and CDR2 LQKENI. This CDR3 reads CASSPTFGGNSYEQYF. CDR3 bases: TGTGCCAGCTCACCTACCTTCGGCGGGAACTCCTACGAGCAGTACTTC.

V gene TRBV10-3 combines with J gene TRBJ2-2, with 7 bases fitting TRBD1. Germline lookup yields CDR1 ENHRY and CDR2 SYGVKD. The CDR3 covers 16 residues. After removal of 6 bases from V and 4 bases from J, the junction contained 11 bases not matched to a gene. In nucleotides, the CDR3 is TGTGCCATCAGAAAAACGACAGGGCGTCGCACCGGGGAGCTGTTTTTT. As protein: CAIRKTTGRRTGELFF.

As regards this clone: Other DNA variants within this sample encode the same CDR3. The rearrangement joins TRBV4-1 to TRBJ2-7; D is undetermined. Germline V gives CDR1 MGHRA, CDR2 YSYEKL. The CDR3 is made up of 15 amino acids. V gave up 0 bases and J gave up 2 bases, with 11 bases separating them. The CDR3: CASSQDPGQTYEQYF. DNA of the CDR3: TGCGCCAGCAGCCAAGATCCAGGCCAGACCTACGAGCAGTACTTC.

The chain is built from TRBV5-1 and TRBJ1-1, with D unresolved. Germline V gene sequence: CDR1 SGHRS, CDR2 YFSETQ. The V gene lost 0 bases and the J gene lost 2 bases, with 8 bases spanning the gap. The CDR3 is made up of 14 amino acids. CDR3 sequence (DNA): TGCGCCAGCAGCTTGGATATAGCTAACACTGAAGCTTTCTTT. Its translation: CASSLDIANTEAFF. Full variable domain (rest looked up from reference TRBV5-1 and TRBJ1-1): KAGVTQTPRYLIKTRGQQVTLSCSPISGHRSVSWYQQTPGQGLQFLFEYFSETQRNKGNFPGRFSGRQFSNSRSEMNVSTLELGDSALYLCASSLDIANTEAFFGQGTRLTVV.

J is TRBJ2-1 and V is TRBV7-9; the D is unclear. Trimming removed 3 bases from V and 7 bases from J, with 10 bases in between. The CDR3 contains 13 residues. Looked up from germline, CDR1 is SEHNR and CDR2 is FQNEAQ (reference sequence). The DNA for the CDR3 is TGTGCCAGCAGCTTGAGTAACTTGAATGAGCAGTTCTTC. This translates into CASSLSNLNEQFF.

This clone came up once. The rearrangement joins TRBV4-1 to TRBJ1-2, with 8 positions matching TRBD1. The CDR3 loop spans 15 amino acids. Germline-derived CDR1 and CDR2 are MGHRA and YSYEKL. Losses at the gene ends were 7 bases for V and 2 bases for J; bases not matched to a gene: 9. The CDR3 nucleotides are TGCGCCAGCAATCAGGAGGACAGGGACAACTATGGCTACACCTTC. This encodes CASNQEDRDNYGYTF.

V and J are TRBV9 and TRBJ2-3; 8 nucleotides line up with TRBD2. With 1 base clipped from V and 3 bases from J, the junction kept 4 bases outside the gene matches. Looked up from germline, CDR1 is SGDLS and CDR2 is YYNGEE. This CDR3 has 15 residues. The CDR3 DNA reads as TGTGCCAGCAGCGTAACCGGGACTAGAACAGATACGCAGTATTTT. Translation: CASSVTGTRTDTQYF.

The chain's CDR3 is CASSEYIGTRTDTQYF. In DNA, the CDR3 is TGTGCCAGCAGCGAATACATTGGGACACGCACAGATACGCAGTATTTT. The chain links TRBV14 to TRBJ2-3, with a weak D call TRBD1 (6 bases). CDR1 and CDR2 from the germline V gene are SGHDN and FVKESK. V lost 5 bases, J lost 1 base, and 16 bases lay in between. The CDR3 totals 16 residues.

The CDR3 DNA reads TGTGCCAGCAGTTCCAGGGGCAGTAGCAATCAGCCCCAGCATTTT. As protein: CASSSRGSSNQPQHF. The J gene is TRBJ1-5, the V gene TRBV27, with D possibly being TRBD1 (6 bases). The V end lost 4 bases, the J end lost 0 bases, and 10 bases lay between the germline ends. Germline CDR1 and CDR2: MNHEY and SMNVEV (reference sequence). The CDR3 loop spans 15 amino acids.

The chain couples TRBV5-1 to TRBJ2-1; a possible D gene is TRBD1 (5 bases). V was cut by 0 bases and J by 0 bases, with 10 bases left in between. The CDR3 is 16 amino acids. In germline, CDR1 is SGHRS, CDR2 YFSETQ. The CDR3 DNA follows: TGCGCCAGCAGCTTGGGGGGCTCGAGCTCCTACAATGAGCAGTTCTTC. This sequence encodes CASSLGGSSSYNEQFF.

The rearrangement links TRBV6-1 to TRBJ2-3, with a possible D match to TRBD2 (6 bases). The length of the CDR3 is 14 residues. Germline V lookup: CDR1 MNHNS, CDR2 SASEGT. Trimming took 4 bases from V and 5 from J, leaving 13 bases between them. The CDR3 sequence: CASSVREFQDTQYF. CDR3 DNA: TGTGCCAGCAGTGTCCGGGAGTTCCAAGATACGCAGTATTTT.

This chain links TRBV4-1 with TRBJ2-2; TRBD1 matches at 7 bases. V was pared by 0 bases and J by 0 bases, with 4 bases of the junction left unmatched. The CDR3 is 17 amino acids. The germline gives CDR1 MGHRA, CDR2 YSYEKL. CDR3 nucleotides: TGCGCCAGCAGCCAAGAAGGACAGGCATCGAACACCGGGGAGCTGTTTTTT. Translating gives CASSQEGQASNTGELFF.

This chain connects TRBV27 to TRBJ2-1; 10 nucleotides match TRBD1. The germline V gene has CDR1 MNHEY and CDR2 SMNVEV (reference sequence). V shed 1 base, J shed 7 bases, and the junction held 7 bases outside the gene matches. The CDR3 runs 16 residues. This chain's CDR3 is CASSLFRDRGSNEQFF. CDR3 nucleotide sequence: TGTGCCAGCAGTTTATTCCGGGACAGGGGTTCGAATGAGCAGTTCTTC.

This chain joins TRBV6-1 and TRBJ2-1; TRBD2 agrees at 7 bases. After removal of 6 bases from V and 7 bases from J, the junction contained 12 bases not matched to a gene. CDR1 and CDR2 (germline): MNHNS, SASEGT. This CDR3 has 15 residues. In DNA form, the CDR3 reads TGTGCCAGCAGCCCAGAAGCGGGATCGGGTAATGAGCAGTTCTTC. Its translation is CASSPEAGSGNEQFF.

This chain links TRBV9 with TRBJ2-1, with 7 bases aligning to TRBD2. J lost 3 bases, V lost 3 bases, and 6 bases had no gene match. Germline CDR1 SGDLS, CDR2 YYNGEE. This CDR3 region has 15 residues. As DNA, the CDR3 is TGTGCCAGCAGCGCGTGGGGGGGGAACTACAATGAGCAGTTCTTC. Its protein is CASSAWGGNYNEQFF.

V gene TRBV6-6 combines with J gene TRBJ1-5; TRBD1 matches 7 bases. Germline V gene data show CDR1 as MNHNY and CDR2 as SVGAGI (reference sequence). This CDR3 region has 15 residues. Trimming cost V 4 bases and J 2 bases; bases outside gene matches: 5. CDR3 nucleotides: TGTGCCAGCAGTTTAGACAGGGCCCGCAATCAGCCCCAGCATTTT. It specifies CASSLDRARNQPQHF.

The chain combines TRBV9 with TRBJ2-7, with D possibly matching TRBD1 (6 bases). The CDR3 contains 14 residues. CDR1 and CDR2 (germline): SGDLS, YYNGEE. Trimming pared 4 bases from V and 1 base from J, leaving 12 bases between. CDR3: CASSPGRGSYEQYF. CDR3 sequence (DNA): TGTGCCAGCAGCCCAGGTAGGGGGTCCTACGAGCAGTACTTC.

The rearrangement uses TRBV5-1 and TRBJ2-1; D ambiguous. V was cut by 0 bases and J by 9 bases, with 19 bases left in between. This CDR3 contains 16 residues. Germline V CDR1 and CDR2: SGHRS, YFSETQ. The DNA of the CDR3 is TGCGCCAGCAGCTTGGCCTCGTTAGCTAGGATGGGTGAGCAGTTCTTC. The encoded protein is CASSLASLARMGEQFF.

V is TRBV6-4 and J is TRBJ1-3, with D uncertain. CDR3 length: 16 residues. Germline V gene sequence: CDR1 MRHNA, CDR2 SNTAGT. The V and J ends lost 0 bases and 0 bases respectively, with 9 bases between them. CDR3 sequence reads: CASSDSKESSGNTIYF. CDR3 DNA: TGTGCCAGCAGTGACTCGAAAGAGAGCTCTGGAAACACCATATATTTT.

The table lists this clone with a count of one. The chain uses TRBV9 and TRBJ1-6, with D tentatively TRBD1 (5 bases). CDR3 length equals 16 residues. V dropped 7 bases and J dropped 0 bases, with 14 bases sitting between them. Germline assignment: CDR1 SGDLS and CDR2 YYNGEE. The CDR3 region is CASSPGGGSYNSPLHF. In DNA form, the CDR3 reads TGTGCCAGCTCCCCCGGGGGGGGCTCCTATAATTCACCCCTCCACTTT.

The J gene is TRBJ2-1, the V gene TRBV9, with TRBD1 identical over 7 bases. The CDR3 is 15 amino acids. CDR1 is SGDLS and CDR2 is YYNGEE in the germline V gene. The V segment lost 4 bases and the J segment 4 bases; nucleotides outside the gene matches: 8. The CDR3 loop reads CASSTRQGVYNEQFF. In nucleotides, the CDR3 is TGTGCCAGCAGCACTCGACAGGGTGTGTACAATGAGCAGTTCTTC. The entire variable domain, with the rest obtained from reference TRBV9 and TRBJ2-1, is as follows: DSGVTQTPKHLITATGQRVTLRCSPRSGDLSVYWYQQSLDQGLQFLIQYYNGEERAKGNILERFSAQQFPDLHSELNLSSLELGDSALYFCASSTRQGVYNEQFFGPGTRLTVL.

The rearrangement uses TRBV9 and TRBJ1-3; D is undetermined. CDR3 length equals 16 residues. Germline lookup yields CDR1 SGDLS and CDR2 YYNGEE. Trimming stripped 0 bases from V and 0 bases from J, with 10 bases between. The CDR3 loop reads CASSVGGPRSGNTIYF. The CDR3 region has the DNA TGTGCCAGCAGCGTAGGCGGGCCCCGCTCTGGAAACACCATATATTTT.